Presented here are 16 T cell receptor beta chains from one specimen sequenced in a study of blood T cell repertoires in COVID-19. Sequenced by immunoSEQ multiplex PCR; TCRdb stores in-frame clones only, minus some. The sample holds about 480,000 clones, 70% to 90% seen once. The specimen was peripheral blood. These receptors came from a woman aged 45-60 years with COVID-19, enrolled during active disease.

J is TRBJ1-1 and V is TRBV2; 7 bases map to TRBD1. Germline V gene lookup returns CDR1 SNHLY and CDR2 FYNNEI. The CDR3 has 15 amino acids. V trimming: 11 bases; J trimming: 1 base; junction bases outside the gene matches: 13. CDR3 coding DNA: TGTGCCGACACTGAAGGGGGCTGGGGGAACACTGAAGCTTTCTTT. Its protein is CADTEGGWGNTEAFF.

This clone was seen once. The sample carries other DNA sequences with the same CDR3. The chain recombines TRBV5-1 with TRBJ1-1; D may be TRBD1 (6 bases). The CDR3 runs to 15 residues. Germline lookup yields CDR1 SGHRS and CDR2 YFSETQ. V dropped 4 bases and J dropped 1 base, with 14 bases sitting between them. The CDR3 loop is CASSPLGGQNTEAFF. The CDR3 DNA sequence: TGCGCCAGCAGCCCTTTGGGGGGGCAGAACACTGAAGCTTTCTTT.

This chain links TRBV10-1 with TRBJ1-1, with D tentatively TRBD1 (5 bases). The germline CDR1 and CDR2 sequences are WNHNN and SYGVQD (reference sequence). The CDR3 has 14 residues. Trimming shortened V by 0 bases and J by 5 bases, and 10 bases separated the two germline ends. The CDR3 sequence: CASSESFQGTEAFF. CDR3 bases: TGCGCCAGCAGTGAGTCGTTCCAGGGAACTGAAGCTTTCTTT.

This chain uses TRBV21-1 with TRBJ1-1; the table names TRBD1, a call not compared with the DNA. TRBV21-1 is a recognized pseudogene. The CDR3 runs to 14 residues. CDR3 bases: TGTGCCAGCAGCAAAGAACAGGGGTGGACTGAAGCTTTCTTT. Translation: CASSKEQGWTEAFF.

The rearrangement links TRBV20-1 to TRBJ1-2, with a possible D match to TRBD1 (5 bases). The V gene lost 3 bases and the J gene lost 8 bases, with 10 bases spanning the gap. Germline V lookup: CDR1 DFQATT, CDR2 SNEGSKA (reference sequence). The CDR3 sequence is 11 residues long. CDR3 sequence: CSASRANGYTF. In DNA, the CDR3 is TGCAGTGCTAGCAGGGCGAACGGCTACACCTTC.

V and J are TRBV3-1 (or the pseudogene TRBV3-2) and TRBJ1-1, with D perhaps matching TRBD1 (5 bases). This CDR3 comprises 14 residues. Trimming took 1 base from V and 0 from J, leaving 6 bases between them. Germline V gene sequence: CDR1 LGHDT, CDR2 YNNKEL (reference sequence). The CDR3 DNA reads TGTGCCAGCAGCCAAGGACAGTTGAACACTGAAGCTTTCTTT. Translated, it gives CASSQGQLNTEAFF.

The chain recombines TRBV5-5 with TRBJ2-7, with 8 bases fitting TRBD1. Per germline, CDR1 SGHKS and CDR2 YYEKEE (reference sequence). Unmatched junction bases numbered 4, after V lost 0 bases and J lost 5 bases. The CDR3 covers 14 residues. CDR3 loop: CASSLGTGFDEQYF. For the CDR3, the DNA is TGTGCCAGCAGCTTGGGGACAGGGTTTGACGAGCAGTACTTC.

The CDR3 bases are TGTGCCAGCAGCCAAGATTCAGCGGTCTACGAGCAGTACTTC. This gives the protein CASSQDSAVYEQYF. V and J are TRBV3-1 (or the pseudogene TRBV3-2) and TRBJ2-7; D perhaps matches TRBD2 (5 bases). Germline CDR1 is LGHDT and CDR2 is YNNKEL (reference sequence). V dropped 0 bases and J dropped 3 bases, with 9 bases sitting between them. This CDR3 comprises 14 residues.

A remark on this clone: The sample contains more than one DNA sequence encoding this CDR3. The chain links TRBV5-4 to TRBJ1-1, with 8 bases lining up with TRBD1. This CDR3 has 14 amino acids. The V segment lost 0 bases and the J segment 4 bases; nucleotides outside the gene matches: 2. Germline loops: CDR1 SGHNT, CDR2 YYREEE (reference sequence). CDR3 sequence (DNA): TGTGCCAGCAGCTTGGGGACAGGGAGCACTGAAGCTTTCTTT. Translation gives CASSLGTGSTEAFF.

The chain combines TRBV27 with TRBJ2-7, with TRBD1 matching over 8 bases. Losses at the gene ends were 8 bases for V and 4 bases for J; bases not matched to a gene: 10. The CDR3 has 14 residues. CDR1 and CDR2 from the germline V gene are MNHEY and SMNVEV (reference sequence). Here the CDR3 reads CASQDRVPPYEQYF. In nucleotides, the CDR3 is TGTGCCAGCCAGGACAGGGTCCCGCCGTACGAGCAGTACTTC.

V usage is TRBV30 and J usage is TRBJ2-5; 8 nucleotides match TRBD2. CDR3 length: 14 residues. Germline CDR1 is GTSNPN and CDR2 is SVGIG (reference sequence). V shed 6 bases, J shed 4 bases, and the junction held 10 bases outside the gene matches. The CDR3 sequence: CACLARGGRETQYF. The CDR3 DNA reads as TGTGCCTGCCTCGCCCGGGGGGGCCGAGAGACCCAGTACTTC.

The gene calls are TRBV11-3 and TRBJ2-5; D remains ambiguous. V was cut by 1 base and J by 9 bases, with 12 bases left in between. The CDR3 spans 13 residues. Germline V gene lookup returns CDR1 SGHNT and CDR2 YENEEA. In nucleotides, the CDR3 is TGTGCCAGCAGCTTAGGAGAAAGTCGGGCCCAGTACTTC. Translated: CASSLGESRAQYF.

The chain employs TRBV5-6 and TRBJ1-2; D is uncertain. The CDR3 runs 14 residues. The germline CDR1 and CDR2 sequences are SGHDT and YYEEEE. Between the trimmed V and J ends, which lost 0 bases and 0 bases, there was a span of 6 bases. The CDR3 DNA reads TGTGCCAGCAGCTTGGGGGCAGCTAACTATGGCTACACCTTC. This translates into CASSLGAANYGYTF. Full variable domain (rest looked up from reference TRBV5-6 and TRBJ1-2): DAGVTQSPTHLIKTRGQQVTLRCSPKSGHDTVSWYQQALGQGPQFIFQYYEEEERQRGNFPDRFSGHQFPNYSSELNVNALLLGDSALYLCASSLGAANYGYTFGSGTRLTVV.

This clone was observed once. This chain joins TRBV9 and TRBJ2-1; possibly TRBD1 for D (6 bases). Trimming took 3 bases from V and 8 from J, leaving 18 bases between them. The CDR3 contains 15 residues. CDR1 and CDR2 from the germline V gene are SGDLS and YYNGEE. CDR3 DNA sequence: TGTGCCAGCAGCGCTCCAGACAGGATAGGAGATGAGCAGTTCTTC. This sequence encodes CASSAPDRIGDEQFF.

V is TRBV2 and J is TRBJ1-4; TRBD1 might be the D (6 bases). V lost 5 bases, J lost 10 bases, and 20 bases lay in between. Germline CDR1 and CDR2: SNHLY and FYNNEI. The CDR3 has 15 residues. The CDR3 coding sequence is TGTGCCAGCAGTTTCTCCGGGATAGGGGGAAGAAAACTGTTTTTT. It encodes CASSFSGIGGRKLFF.

V usage is TRBV30 and J usage is TRBJ1-3, with 8 positions matching TRBD1. The CDR3 is 12 amino acids. After removal of 3 bases from V and 6 bases from J, the junction contained 1 base not matched to a gene. Germline-derived CDR1 and CDR2 are GTSNPN and SVGIG (reference sequence). CDR3 bases: TGTGCCTGGAGGCAGGGGGCAAACACCATATATTTT. Its protein product is CAWRQGANTIYF.